This TCR beta chain was identified in a study of blood T cells in healthy people across ages. This clonotype was detected many times. Primers used in a second PCR of about 6 to 12 cycles were a sample-barcoded 5' primer and a J-beta primer mix. TCRdb analysed the 5' RACE reads with MiXCR anew, one entry per CDR3 protein. The sample holds about 640,000 distinct CDR3 sequences, about 30% seen once. Per the germline V gene, CDR1 is SNHLY and CDR2 is FYNNEI. This CDR3 is 15 amino acids long. With 2 bases removed from V and 3 bases from J, the gap between germline ends came to 14 bases. This TCR was sampled from an elderly woman in good health. The material sequenced was blood. The genes are TRBV2 and TRBJ2-7; a weak D match, TRBD2 (7 bases). The CDR3 nucleotides read TGTGCCAGCAGTGAATTTGGGGGGGGCCGCTACGAGCAGTACTTC. It translates to CASSEFGGGRYEQYF.